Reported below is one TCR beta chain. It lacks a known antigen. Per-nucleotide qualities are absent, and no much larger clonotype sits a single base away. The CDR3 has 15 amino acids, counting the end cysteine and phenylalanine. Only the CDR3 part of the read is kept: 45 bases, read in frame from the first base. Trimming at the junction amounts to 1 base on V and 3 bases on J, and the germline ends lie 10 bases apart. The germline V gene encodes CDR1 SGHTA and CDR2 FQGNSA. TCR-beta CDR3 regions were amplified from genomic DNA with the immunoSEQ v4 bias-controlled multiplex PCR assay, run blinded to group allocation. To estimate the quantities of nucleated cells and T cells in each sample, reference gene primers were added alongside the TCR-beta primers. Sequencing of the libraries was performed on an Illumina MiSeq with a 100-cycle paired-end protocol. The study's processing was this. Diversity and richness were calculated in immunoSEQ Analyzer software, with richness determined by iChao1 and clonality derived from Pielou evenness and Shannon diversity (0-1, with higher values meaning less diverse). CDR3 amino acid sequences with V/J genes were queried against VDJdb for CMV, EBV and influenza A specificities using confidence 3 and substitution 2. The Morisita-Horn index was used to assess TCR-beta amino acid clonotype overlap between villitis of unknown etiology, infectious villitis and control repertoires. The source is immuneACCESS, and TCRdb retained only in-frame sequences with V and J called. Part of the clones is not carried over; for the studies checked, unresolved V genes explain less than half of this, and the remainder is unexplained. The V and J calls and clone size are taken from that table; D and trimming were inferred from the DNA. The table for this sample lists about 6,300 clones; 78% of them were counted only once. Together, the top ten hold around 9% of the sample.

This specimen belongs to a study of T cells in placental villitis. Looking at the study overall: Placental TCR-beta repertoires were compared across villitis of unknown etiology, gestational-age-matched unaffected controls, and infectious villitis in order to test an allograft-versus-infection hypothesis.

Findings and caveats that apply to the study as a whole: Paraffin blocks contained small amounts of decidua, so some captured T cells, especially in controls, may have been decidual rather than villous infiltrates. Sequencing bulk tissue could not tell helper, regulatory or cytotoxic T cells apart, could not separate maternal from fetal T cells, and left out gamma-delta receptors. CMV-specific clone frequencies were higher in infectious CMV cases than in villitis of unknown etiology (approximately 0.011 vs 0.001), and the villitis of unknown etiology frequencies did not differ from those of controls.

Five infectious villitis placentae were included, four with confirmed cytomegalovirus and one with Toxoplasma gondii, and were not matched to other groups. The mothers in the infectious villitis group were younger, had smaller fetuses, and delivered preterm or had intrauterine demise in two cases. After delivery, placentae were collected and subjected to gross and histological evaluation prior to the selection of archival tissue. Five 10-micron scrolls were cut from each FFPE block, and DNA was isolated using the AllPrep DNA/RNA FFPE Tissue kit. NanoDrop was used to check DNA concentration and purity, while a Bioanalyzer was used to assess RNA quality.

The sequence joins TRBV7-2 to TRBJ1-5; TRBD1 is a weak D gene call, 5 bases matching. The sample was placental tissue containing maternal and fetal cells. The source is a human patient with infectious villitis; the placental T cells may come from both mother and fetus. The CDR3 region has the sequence CASSLVWGTNQPQHF. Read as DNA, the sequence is TGTGCCAGCAGCTTAGTGTGGGGGACCAATCAGCCCCAGCATTTT.